The 14 T cell receptor beta chains below all came from one sample that was sequenced in a study of cytomegalovirus exposure and HLA in healthy donors (dated by TCRdb to the late 2010s). Libraries were constructed by the immunoSEQ multiplex PCR assay. For the multiplex PCR, a mixture combining 60 forward primers for TCR Vbeta segments and 13 reverse primers for TCR Jbeta segments was used. The immuneACCESS repertoire file appears here via TCRdb, limited to in-frame rearrangements. These files lack a portion of the clones; in checked studies, under half of the deficit traces to unresolved V genes, and the cause of the others is not known. The sample table records some 99,000 clones; over 60% of these occur just once. Roughly 7.7% of the sample is taken by the ten largest. Sample: PBMCs. The receptors were sampled from a female donor in good health and CMV-seronegative.

J is TRBJ1-2 and V is TRBV2; 8 positions match TRBD1. Germline V gene lookup returns CDR1 SNHLY and CDR2 FYNNEI. V lost 7 bases to trimming and J lost 5 bases; unmatched junction nucleotides: 9. CDR3 length: 14 residues. Here the CDR3 reads CASTDSDRGYGYTF. The CDR3 DNA is TGTGCCAGCACCGACTCCGACAGGGGATATGGCTACACCTTC.

The CDR3 DNA reads TGCGCCAGCTCCGGGCTTGGAGACAGGGAGTACGAGCAGTACTTC. Its protein is CASSGLGDREYEQYF. J is TRBJ2-7 and V is TRBV23-1, with 7 nucleotides matching TRBD1. TRBV23-1 is flagged as an ORF with uncertain function. CDR3 length: 15 amino acids. Losses at the gene ends were 8 bases for V and 4 bases for J; bases not matched to a gene: 14.

The J gene is TRBJ2-5, the V gene TRBV5-8, with a tentative D call TRBD1 (6 bases). Trimming removed 5 bases from V and 5 bases from J, with 19 bases in between. Germline loops: CDR1 SGHTS, CDR2 YDEGEE. The CDR3 totals 15 residues. Here the CDR3 reads CASSPGTSAFETQYF. CDR3 DNA sequence: TGTGCCAGCAGTCCCGGGACATCGGCTTTTGAGACCCAGTACTTC.

J is TRBJ1-1 and V is TRBV6-1; a possible D gene is TRBD1 (5 bases). Trimming shortened V by 5 bases and J by 4 bases, and 17 bases separated the two germline ends. Germline V gives CDR1 MNHNS, CDR2 SASEGT. This CDR3 region has 15 residues. CDR3 amino acids: CASSTPSGGTTEAFF. The CDR3 DNA follows: TGTGCCAGCAGTACCCCATCCGGGGGGACCACTGAAGCTTTCTTT.

A single count supports this clone. This chain joins TRBV7-2 and TRBJ1-4; D unresolved. Germline V CDR1 and CDR2: SGHTA, FQGNSA. Trimming removed 1 base from V and 7 bases from J, with 4 bases in between. The CDR3 is made up of 12 amino acids. The chain's CDR3 is CASSLGGEKLFF. CDR3 nucleotides: TGTGCCAGCAGCTTAGGAGGTGAAAAACTGTTTTTT.

To note about this clone: Other DNA sequences from this sample encode an identical CDR3 as well. V and J are TRBV29-1 and TRBJ2-5; TRBD2 matches at 14 bases. CDR1 and CDR2 from the germline V gene are SQVTM and ANQGSEA. This CDR3 spans 15 amino acids. V lost 6 bases, J lost 4 bases, and 7 bases stayed unmatched. Here the CDR3 reads CSVNGLAGGAETQYF. In nucleotides, the CDR3 is TGCAGCGTAAACGGACTAGCGGGGGGTGCAGAGACCCAGTACTTC.

The V and J genes are TRBV7-8 and TRBJ1-1, with D perhaps TRBD1 (6 bases). Germline V gene data show CDR1 as SGHVS and CDR2 as FQNEAQ. V shed 5 bases and J shed 10 bases, with 20 bases lying between them. The CDR3 covers 14 residues. The CDR3 protein is CASSPGQVFLGAFF. The CDR3 bases are TGTGCCAGCAGCCCGGGACAAGTTTTTCTGGGAGCTTTCTTT. Supplemented by reference TRBV7-8 and TRBJ1-1, the full variable domain reads GAGVSQSPRYKVAKRGQDVALRCDPISGHVSLFWYQQALGQGPEFLTYFQNEAQLDKSGLPSDRFFAERPEGSVSTLKIQRTQQEDSAVYLCASSPGQVFLGAFFGQGTRLTVV.

V and J are TRBV18 and TRBJ2-7; D possibly corresponds to TRBD2 (5 bases). Germline V gene lookup returns CDR1 KGHSH and CDR2 LQKENI. The V end was cut by 2 bases, the J end by 1 base, with 15 bases between. This CDR3 region has 16 residues. The DNA for the CDR3 is TGTGCCAGCTCACCAGGGCGGTGGGAGATTTCCTACGAGCAGTACTTC. It encodes CASSPGRWEISYEQYF. Full variable domain (outside the CDR3, taken from reference TRBV18 and TRBJ2-7): NAGVMQNPRHLVRRRGQEARLRCSPMKGHSHVYWYRQLPEEGLKFMVYLQKENIIDESGMPKERFSAEFPKEGPSILRIQQVVRGDSAAYFCASSPGRWEISYEQYFGPGTRLTVT.

The gene calls are TRBV5-4 and TRBJ1-1; 9 bases map to TRBD1. The CDR3 is 17 amino acids. Trimming cost V 3 bases and J 0 bases; bases outside gene matches: 9. Looked up from germline, CDR1 is SGHNT and CDR2 is YYREEE (reference sequence). CDR3 protein: CASSSPSTGGLNTEAFF. CDR3 nucleotide sequence: TGTGCCAGCAGCTCTCCATCGACAGGGGGGTTGAACACTGAAGCTTTCTTT. Full variable domain (missing parts from reference TRBV5-4 and TRBJ1-1): ETGVTQSPTHLIKTRGQQVTLRCSSQSGHNTVSWYQQALGQGPQFIFQYYREEENGRGNFPPRFSGLQFPNYSSELNVNALELDDSALYLCASSSPSTGGLNTEAFFGQGTRLTVV.

The rearrangement uses TRBV11-3 and TRBJ1-1; no clear D gene. The CDR3 length is 15 residues. With 0 bases removed from V and 4 bases from J, the gap between germline ends came to 12 bases. Looked up from germline, CDR1 is SGHNT and CDR2 is YENEEA. This chain's CDR3 is CASSLDGGGGTEAFF. The CDR3 DNA reads TGTGCCAGCAGCTTAGATGGTGGAGGAGGCACTGAAGCTTTCTTT.

This chain links TRBV4-1 with TRBJ2-3, with D maybe TRBD2 (5 bases). The CDR3 extends over 15 amino acids. With 4 bases removed from V and 4 bases from J, the gap between germline ends came to 15 bases. CDR1 is MGHRA, CDR2 YSYEKL, per germline. DNA for the CDR3: TGCGCCAGCAGCCCGCAGCTGGGAGTGGCAGATACGCAGTATTTT. Residues: CASSPQLGVADTQYF.

The rearrangement joins TRBV7-2 to TRBJ1-1; perhaps TRBD1 as D (6 bases). CDR1 is SGHTA, CDR2 FQGNSA, per germline. There are 13 residues in the CDR3. The V gene lost 5 bases and the J gene lost 5 bases, with 12 bases spanning the gap. The CDR3 bases are TGTGCCAGCAGCATCGACAGGAATACTGAAGCTTTCTTT. It codes for CASSIDRNTEAFF.

This clone has a handful of counts. The chain carries TRBV7-6 and TRBJ1-5, with D perhaps TRBD1 (5 bases). Trimming left V 4 bases short and J 3 bases short, with 13 bases between. The CDR3 contains 15 residues. The germline V gene has CDR1 SGHVS and CDR2 FNYEAQ. CDR3 region: CASSSLGQNNQPQHF. The CDR3 DNA follows: TGTGCCAGCAGCTCCTTGGGGCAGAACAATCAGCCCCAGCATTTT.

This chain connects TRBV6-5 to TRBJ1-1, with 8 bases fitting TRBD1. V shed 9 bases and J 5 bases; nucleotides not matched to a gene: 8. The CDR3 loop spans 13 amino acids. Germline V gives CDR1 MNHEY, CDR2 SVGAGI. CDR3 amino acids: CASNLRQGTEAFF. The CDR3 DNA follows: TGTGCCAGTAACCTAAGACAGGGGACTGAAGCTTTCTTT.